These 4 T cell receptor beta chains share one sample of origin, sequenced in a study of cytomegalovirus exposure and HLA in healthy donors. The primer mix had 60 Vbeta and 13 Jbeta primers. Data came from immunoSEQ multiplex PCR; TCRdb stores just in-frame clones and leaves some out. The sample has tens of thousands of clones, more than 70% seen once; the top ten hold about 1.4%. The sample taken for sequencing was PBMCs. The receptors derive from a man aged 25-45 years in good health and CMV-seropositive.

The V gene is TRBV4-2, the J gene TRBJ2-7, with TRBD2 as a possible D gene (5 bases). Germline lookup yields CDR1 LGHNA and CDR2 YNFKEQ. The CDR3 has 16 amino acids. Trimming removed 1 base at V and 3 bases at J, with 16 bases between. CDR3 region: CASSQGVLGMFYEQYF. The DNA of the CDR3 is TGTGCCAGCAGCCAAGGGGTACTAGGAATGTTCTACGAGCAGTACTTC.

The chain has TRBV10-3 and TRBJ2-1; TRBD2 matches at 9 bases. Germline V gene data show CDR1 as ENHRY and CDR2 as SYGVKD. The CDR3 is made up of 15 amino acids. V was pared by 8 bases and J by 2 bases, with 7 bases of the junction left unmatched. The CDR3, as DNA: TGTGCCATCGGGGGCGGGAGGGGTCCCTACAATGAGCAGTTCTTC. Amino acid sequence: CAIGGGRGPYNEQFF.

This clone was recorded once. The chain recombines TRBV18 with TRBJ1-3; D not resolved. Germline CDR1 reads KGHSH; CDR2 reads LQKENI. Between the trimmed V and J ends, which lost 6 bases and 0 bases, there was a span of 15 bases. This CDR3 contains 16 residues. The CDR3 DNA follows: TGTGCCAGCTCCCTTGGCAGCGGAATCTCTGGAAACACCATATATTTT. Encoded protein: CASSLGSGISGNTIYF.

In DNA form, the CDR3 reads TGTGCCAGCAGCTTAGCGCGGGACAGGCAGGGAGAGACCCAGTACTTC. The encoded protein is CASSLARDRQGETQYF. The chain carries TRBV7-2 and TRBJ2-5; 8 nucleotides align to TRBD1. CDR3 length: 16 amino acids. From germline, CDR1 is SGHTA and CDR2 FQGNSA. With 0 bases clipped from V and 4 bases from J, the junction kept 7 bases outside the gene matches.